Listed below are T cell receptor beta chains from one sample, sequenced in a study of long-term antiretroviral therapy in people with HIV. Only in-frame clones appear in the TCRdb table, and some are missing; sequencing was by immunoSEQ multiplex PCR. The table shows some 17,000 clones, with around 80% occurring only once. The sample was unsorted PBMCs, taken 0.1 years after starting antiretroviral therapy. The receptor source for this set is a man aged 18 to 29 with HIV. The CDR3 runs from the conserved cysteine through the conserved F or W. Fields, in order: D gene, V gene, J gene, clone size, CDR3 protein, CDR3 DNA. The D gene is left open where the match is weak. A clone size is listed for some rows: how often the clone was seen (once, few, many), or a class if it is expanded.

D: TRBD2; V: TRBV30; J: TRBJ2-3; size: -; CDR3: CAWSVLAGVTDTQYF; DNA: TGTGCCTGGAGTGTACTAGCGGGAGTTACCGATACGCAGTATTTT
D: TRBD2; V: TRBV7-2; J: TRBJ2-3; size: -; CDR3: CASSYRDYPTDTQYF; DNA: TGTGCCAGCAGCTACCGGGACTACCCCACAGATACGCAGTATTTT
D: -; V: TRBV7-7; J: TRBJ2-1; size: -; CDR3: CASSLEGGADEQFF; DNA: TGTGCTAGCAGCTTAGAGGGTGGGGCGGATGAGCAGTTCTTC
D: -; V: TRBV2; J: TRBJ1-1; size: -; CDR3: CASSDGANTEAFF; DNA: TGTGCCAGCAGTGATGGTGCGAACACTGAAGCTTTCTTT
D: -; V: TRBV19; J: TRBJ1-1; size: -; CDR3: CASSIGPYLEAFF; DNA: TGTGCCAGTAGTATAGGACCGTACCTTGAAGCTTTCTTT
D: TRBD1; V: TRBV18; J: TRBJ1-1; size: -; CDR3: CASSPGDRVEAFF; DNA: TGTGCCAGCTCACCAGGGGACAGGGTTGAAGCTTTCTTT
D: -; V: TRBV12-5; J: TRBJ1-1; size: -; CDR3: CASGEGELTNTEAFF; DNA: TGTGCTAGTGGAGAAGGAGAACTAACTAACACTGAAGCTTTCTTT
D: -; V: TRBV20-1; J: TRBJ1-2; size: few; CDR3: CSASDLQNTF; DNA: TGCAGTGCTAGTGACCTACAAAACACCTTC
D: -; V: TRBV10-3; J: TRBJ2-4; size: once; CDR3: CAISESQRGLAKNIQYF; DNA: TGTGCCATCAGTGAGTCTCAACGTGGGCTAGCCAAAAACATTCAGTACTTC
D: -; V: TRBV7-9; J: TRBJ1-1; size: -; CDR3: CASSLRGLDEAFF; DNA: TGTGCCAGCAGCTTGAGAGGGTTGGATGAAGCTTTCTTT